This TCR beta chain comes out of a study of blood T cell repertoires in COVID-19. Study summary: Donors in the United States, Italy and Spain gave samples during acute or convalescent COVID-19. From T cells, B-cell-depleted T cells, or PBMCs came the material, which was cDNA or gDNA.

This clone was seen only once. The length of the CDR3 is 13 residues. CDR1 SQVTM and CDR2 ANQGSEA come from the germline V gene. The germline V and J ends were trimmed by 7 bases and 4 bases, with 15 bases remaining between them. One Seattle source followed patients from active infection through their disease course. As handled by the study authors: Reference gene primer amplification gave estimated nucleated cell counts. Method: immunoSEQ multiplex PCR; TCRdb's copy keeps in-frame clones and lacks some. V and J calls and clone size come straight from that table; D and trimming were deduced from the DNA. Found here are 200,000 to 250,000 clones, around 90% of them singletons; the top ten hold about 0.8%.

The specimen sequenced was peripheral blood. The chain recombines TRBV29-1 with TRBJ2-3; D possibly corresponds to TRBD2 (6 bases). The sequence derives from a man aged 60 to 75 with COVID-19, enrolled during active disease. The CDR3 region is CSGGTAVSDTQYF. The CDR3 DNA reads TGCAGCGGCGGGACTGCAGTATCAGATACGCAGTATTTT.